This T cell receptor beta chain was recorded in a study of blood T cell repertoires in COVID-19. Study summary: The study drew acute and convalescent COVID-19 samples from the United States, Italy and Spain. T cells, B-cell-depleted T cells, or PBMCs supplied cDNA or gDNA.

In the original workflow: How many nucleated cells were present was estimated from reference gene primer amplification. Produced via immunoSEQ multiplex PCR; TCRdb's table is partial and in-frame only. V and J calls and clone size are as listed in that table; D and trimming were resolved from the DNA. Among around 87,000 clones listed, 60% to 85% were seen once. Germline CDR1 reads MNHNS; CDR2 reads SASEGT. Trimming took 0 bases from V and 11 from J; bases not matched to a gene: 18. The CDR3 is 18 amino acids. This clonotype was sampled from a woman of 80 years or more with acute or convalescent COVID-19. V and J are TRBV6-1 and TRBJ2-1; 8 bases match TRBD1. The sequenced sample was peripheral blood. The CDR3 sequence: CASSEAFLGTGGDTKQFF. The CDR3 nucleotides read TGTGCCAGCAGTGAAGCCTTCCTTGGGACAGGAGGGGATACCAAGCAGTTCTTC.